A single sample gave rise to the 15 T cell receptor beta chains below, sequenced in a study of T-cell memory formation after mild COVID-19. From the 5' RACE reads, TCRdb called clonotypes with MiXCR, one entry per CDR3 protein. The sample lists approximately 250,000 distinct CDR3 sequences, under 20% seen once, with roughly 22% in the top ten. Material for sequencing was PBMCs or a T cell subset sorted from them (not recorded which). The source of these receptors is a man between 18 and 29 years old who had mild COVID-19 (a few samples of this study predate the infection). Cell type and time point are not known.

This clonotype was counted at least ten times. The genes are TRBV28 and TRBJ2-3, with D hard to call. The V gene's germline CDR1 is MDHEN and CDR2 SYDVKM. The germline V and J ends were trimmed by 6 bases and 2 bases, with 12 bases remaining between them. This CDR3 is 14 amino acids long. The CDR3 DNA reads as TGTGCCAGCAGCCTAACCCCATACACAGATACGCAGTATTTT. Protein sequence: CASSLTPYTDTQYF.

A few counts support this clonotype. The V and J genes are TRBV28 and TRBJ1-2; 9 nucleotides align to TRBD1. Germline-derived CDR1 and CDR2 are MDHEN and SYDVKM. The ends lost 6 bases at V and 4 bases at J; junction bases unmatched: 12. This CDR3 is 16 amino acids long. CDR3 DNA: TGTGCCAGCAGGGACTCGACAGGGGGAATTAGCTATGGCTACACCTTC. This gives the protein CASRDSTGGISYGYTF.

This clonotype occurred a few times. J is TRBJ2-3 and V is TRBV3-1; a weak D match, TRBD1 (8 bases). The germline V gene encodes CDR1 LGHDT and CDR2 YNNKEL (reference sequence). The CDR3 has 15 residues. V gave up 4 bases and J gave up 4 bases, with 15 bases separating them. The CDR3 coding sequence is TGTGCCAGCAGCCGGACAGGGAGGGGACCAGATACGCAGTATTTT. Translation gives CASSRTGRGPDTQYF.

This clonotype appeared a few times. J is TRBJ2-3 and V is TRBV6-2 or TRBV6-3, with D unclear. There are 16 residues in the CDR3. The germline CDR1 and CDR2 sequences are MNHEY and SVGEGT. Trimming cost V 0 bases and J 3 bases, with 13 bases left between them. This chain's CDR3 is CASSYSGLGHTDTQYF. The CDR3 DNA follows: TGTGCCAGCAGTTACTCGGGTCTAGGTCATACAGATACGCAGTATTTT.

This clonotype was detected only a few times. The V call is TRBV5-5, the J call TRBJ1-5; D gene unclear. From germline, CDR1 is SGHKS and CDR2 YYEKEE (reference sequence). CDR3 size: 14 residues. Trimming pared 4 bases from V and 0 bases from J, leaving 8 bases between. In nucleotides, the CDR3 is TGTGCCAGCAGCAAGGAGGGTAGCAATCAGCCCCAGCATTTT. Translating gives CASSKEGSNQPQHF.

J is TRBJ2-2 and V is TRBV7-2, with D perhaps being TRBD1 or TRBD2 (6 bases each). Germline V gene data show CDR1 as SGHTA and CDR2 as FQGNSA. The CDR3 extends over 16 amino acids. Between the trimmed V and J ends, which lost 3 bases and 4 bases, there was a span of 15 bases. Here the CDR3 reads CASSFYREASTGELFF. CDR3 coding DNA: TGTGCCAGCAGCTTCTACAGGGAGGCGAGCACCGGGGAGCTGTTTTTT.

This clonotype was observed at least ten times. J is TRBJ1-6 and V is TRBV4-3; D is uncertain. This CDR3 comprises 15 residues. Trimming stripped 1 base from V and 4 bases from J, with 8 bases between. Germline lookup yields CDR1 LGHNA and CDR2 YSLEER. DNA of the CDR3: TGCGCCAGCAGCCAAGTTGGCGGTTATAATTCACCCCTCCACTTT. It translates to CASSQVGGYNSPLHF.

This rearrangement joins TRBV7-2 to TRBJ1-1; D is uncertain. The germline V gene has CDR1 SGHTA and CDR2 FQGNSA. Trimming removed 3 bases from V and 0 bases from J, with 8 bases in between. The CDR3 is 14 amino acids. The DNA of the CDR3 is TGTGCCAGCAGCTTTTCGGGTATGAACACTGAAGCTTTCTTT. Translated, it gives CASSFSGMNTEAFF. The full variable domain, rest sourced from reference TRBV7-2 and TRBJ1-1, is GAGVSQSPSNKVTEKGKDVELRCDPISGHTALYWYRQSLGQGLEFLIYFQGNSAPDKSGLPSDRFSAERTGGSVSTLTIQRTQQEDSAVYLCASSFSGMNTEAFFGQGTRLTVV.

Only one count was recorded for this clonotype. CDR3 in DNA: TGTGCCAGAACCGAACGGGACAGGGGGGACAATGAGCAGTTCTTC. This encodes CARTERDRGDNEQFF. V usage is TRBV2 and J usage is TRBJ2-1, with 11 bases aligning to TRBD1. V shed 9 bases and J 5 bases; nucleotides not matched to a gene: 9. CDR3 length equals 15 residues. The V gene's germline CDR1 is SNHLY and CDR2 FYNNEI.

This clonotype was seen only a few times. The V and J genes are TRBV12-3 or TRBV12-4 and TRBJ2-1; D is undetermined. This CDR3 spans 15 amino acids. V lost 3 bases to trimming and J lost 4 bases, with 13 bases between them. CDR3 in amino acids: CASSFSSPAYNEQFF. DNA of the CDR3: TGTGCCAGCAGTTTTAGTAGTCCCGCTTACAATGAGCAGTTCTTC.

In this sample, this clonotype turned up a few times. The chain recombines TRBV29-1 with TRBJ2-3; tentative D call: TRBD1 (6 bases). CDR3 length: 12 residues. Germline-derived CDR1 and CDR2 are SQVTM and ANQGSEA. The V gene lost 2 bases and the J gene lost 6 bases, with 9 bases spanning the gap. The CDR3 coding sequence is TGCAGCGTTGAATACAGGGATGATACGCAGTATTTT. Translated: CSVEYRDDTQYF.

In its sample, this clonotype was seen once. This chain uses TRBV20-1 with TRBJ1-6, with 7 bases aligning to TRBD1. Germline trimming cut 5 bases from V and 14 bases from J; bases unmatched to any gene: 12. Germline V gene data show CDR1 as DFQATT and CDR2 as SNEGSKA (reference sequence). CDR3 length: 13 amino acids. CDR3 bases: TGCAGTGCTCTACAGGGGCCTAGTTCGGCCCTCCACTTT. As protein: CSALQGPSSALHF.

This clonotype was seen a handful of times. The CDR3, as DNA: TGTGCCAGCATTGGCGGCATTTATCGAAACACCATATATTTT. Translation: CASIGGIYRNTIYF. The chain uses TRBV6-5 and TRBJ1-3; D unclear. The CDR3 covers 14 residues. Germline values: CDR1 MNHEY, CDR2 SVGAGI. V gave up 7 bases and J gave up 5 bases, with 15 bases separating them.

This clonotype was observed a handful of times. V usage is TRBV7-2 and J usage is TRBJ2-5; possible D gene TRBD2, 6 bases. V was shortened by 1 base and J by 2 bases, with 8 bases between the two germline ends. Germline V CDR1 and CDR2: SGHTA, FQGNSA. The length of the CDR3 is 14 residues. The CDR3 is CASSLVREQETQYF. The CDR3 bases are TGTGCCAGCAGCTTAGTCCGGGAGCAAGAGACCCAGTACTTC.

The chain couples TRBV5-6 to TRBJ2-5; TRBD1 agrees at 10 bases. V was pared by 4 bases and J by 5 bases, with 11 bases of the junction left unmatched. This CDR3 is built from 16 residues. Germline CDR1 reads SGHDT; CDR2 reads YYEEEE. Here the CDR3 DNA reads TGTGCCAGCAGCCCCAAGCCGGGACAGGGGAGGGAGACCCAGTACTTC. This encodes CASSPKPGQGRETQYF.